This T cell receptor beta chain was profiled in a study of control samples from healthy donors and cancer patients. In germline, CDR1 is SEHNR, CDR2 FQNEAQ (reference sequence). The CDR3 has 17 amino acids. With 3 bases removed from V and 8 bases from J, the gap between germline ends came to 25 bases. This clone was detected once. Generated by immunoSEQ multiplex PCR, the TCRdb table keeps only in-frame clones and is missing some. The table shows approximately 82,000 clones, with roughly 93% occurring only once. The genes are TRBV7-9 and TRBJ1-1, with D possibly being TRBD1 (5 bases). Sequencing used blood. The TCR originated in a woman between 18 and 30 years old in good health. The CDR3 DNA follows: TGTGCCAGCAGCTTTTTTACCGGATTCGGGGCTTCTAGAGAAGCTTTCTTT. It encodes CASSFFTGFGASREAFF.